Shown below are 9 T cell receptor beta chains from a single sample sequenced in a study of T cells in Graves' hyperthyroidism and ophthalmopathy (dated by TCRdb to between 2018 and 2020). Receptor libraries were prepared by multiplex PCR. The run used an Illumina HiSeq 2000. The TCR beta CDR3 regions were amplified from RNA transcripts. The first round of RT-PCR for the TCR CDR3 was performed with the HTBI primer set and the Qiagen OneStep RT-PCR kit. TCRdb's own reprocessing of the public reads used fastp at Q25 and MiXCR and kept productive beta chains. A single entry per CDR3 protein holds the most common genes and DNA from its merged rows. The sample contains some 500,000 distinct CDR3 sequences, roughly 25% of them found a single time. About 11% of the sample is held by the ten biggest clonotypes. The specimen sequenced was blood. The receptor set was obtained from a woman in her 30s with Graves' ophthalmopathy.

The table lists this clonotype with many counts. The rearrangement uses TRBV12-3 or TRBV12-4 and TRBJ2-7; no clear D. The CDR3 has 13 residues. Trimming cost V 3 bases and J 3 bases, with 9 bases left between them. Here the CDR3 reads CASSFTPLYEQYF. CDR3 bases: TGTGCCAGCAGTTTTACCCCCCTCTACGAGCAGTACTTC.

The CDR3 sequence is CASTTRGTKAFF. The CDR3 DNA is TGTGCCAGCACCACAAGGGGGACAAAAGCTTTCTTT. The chain joins TRBV4-2 to TRBJ1-1, with TRBD1 as a possible D gene (6 bases). Germline CDR1 and CDR2: LGHNA and YNFKEQ. Trimming left V 7 bases short and J 9 bases short, with 15 bases between. This CDR3 contains 12 residues.

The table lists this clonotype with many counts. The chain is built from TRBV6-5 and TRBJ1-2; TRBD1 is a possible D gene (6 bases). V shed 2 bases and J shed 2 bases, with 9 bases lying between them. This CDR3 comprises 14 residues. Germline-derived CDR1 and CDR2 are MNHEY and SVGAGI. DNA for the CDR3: TGTGCCAGCAGTTACGAAGGGGGAAACTATGGCTACACCTTC. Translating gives CASSYEGGNYGYTF.

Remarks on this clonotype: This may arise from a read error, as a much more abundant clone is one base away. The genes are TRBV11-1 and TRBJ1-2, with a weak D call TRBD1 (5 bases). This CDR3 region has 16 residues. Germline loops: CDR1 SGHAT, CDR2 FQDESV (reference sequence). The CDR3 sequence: CASSPPYAGGPYGYSF. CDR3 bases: TGTGCCAGCAGCCCTCCCTATGCGGGGGGACCCTATGGCTACAGCTTC.

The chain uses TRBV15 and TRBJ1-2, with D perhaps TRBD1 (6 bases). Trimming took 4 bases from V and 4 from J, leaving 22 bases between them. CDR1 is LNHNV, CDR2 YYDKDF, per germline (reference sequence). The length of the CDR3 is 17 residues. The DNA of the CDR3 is TGTGCCACCAGCATCGGTCTAGGGGGACCCGGAACCTATGGCTACACCTTC. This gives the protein CATSIGLGGPGTYGYTF.

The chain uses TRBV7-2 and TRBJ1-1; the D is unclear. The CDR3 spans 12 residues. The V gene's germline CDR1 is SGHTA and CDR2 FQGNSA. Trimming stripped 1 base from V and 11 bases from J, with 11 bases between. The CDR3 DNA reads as TGTGCCAGCAGCTTAGGGTTGACTGCCGCTTTCTTT. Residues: CASSLGLTAAFF.

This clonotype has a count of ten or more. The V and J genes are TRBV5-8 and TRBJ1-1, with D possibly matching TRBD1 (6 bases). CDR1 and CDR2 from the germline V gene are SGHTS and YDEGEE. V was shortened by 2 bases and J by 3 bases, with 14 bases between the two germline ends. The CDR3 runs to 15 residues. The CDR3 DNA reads TGTGCCAGCAGCTTCGGCCCAAGGGGGGACACTGAAGCTTTCTTT. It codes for CASSFGPRGDTEAFF.

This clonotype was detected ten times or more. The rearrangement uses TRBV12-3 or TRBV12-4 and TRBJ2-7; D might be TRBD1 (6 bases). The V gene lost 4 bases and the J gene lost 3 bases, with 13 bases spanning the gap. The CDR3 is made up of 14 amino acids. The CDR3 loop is CASSSSGTSYEQYF. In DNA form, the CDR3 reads TGTGCCAGCAGTTCGTCCGGGACAAGCTACGAGCAGTACTTC.

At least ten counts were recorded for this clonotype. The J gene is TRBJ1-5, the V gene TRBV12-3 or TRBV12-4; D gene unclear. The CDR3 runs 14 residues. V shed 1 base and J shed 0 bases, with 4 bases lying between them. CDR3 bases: TGTGCCAGCAGTTTAGTCCCTAGCAATCAGCCCCAGCATTTT. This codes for CASSLVPSNQPQHF.